The 14 T cell receptor beta chains given below trace back to one sample, sequenced in a study of blood T cell repertoires in COVID-19 (dated by TCRdb to 2019 to 2021). The library came from the immunoSEQ multiplex PCR assay. This is the immuneACCESS table as TCRdb keeps it, with only in-frame sequences that have V and J called. A part of the clones is gone; compared with another copy, unresolved V genes explain less than half, and the rest is unexplained. The table for this sample lists fewer than 350,000 clones; around nine tenths of them were counted only once. Jointly, the top ten make up roughly 7.3% of the sample. Sequencing was done on a sample of peripheral blood. Receptors originate from a woman younger than 45 with COVID-19, enrolled during active disease.

This clone was found a few times. The CDR3 reads CASTKRGLTEAFF. Written as DNA, the CDR3 is TGTGCCAGTACGAAGCGGGGCCTCACTGAAGCTTTCTTT. This chain joins TRBV19 and TRBJ1-1, with D tentatively TRBD1 (5 bases). Germline CDR1 and CDR2: LNHDA and SQIVND (reference sequence). The CDR3 has 13 residues. Trimming cost V 7 bases and J 4 bases, with 13 bases left between them.

CDR3: CASSSLPTGGGSPLHF. CDR3 DNA sequence: TGTGCCAGCAGCTCCTTACCTACAGGGGGTGGTTCACCCCTCCACTTT. The chain carries TRBV5-6 and TRBJ1-6; 8 bases match TRBD1. J gave up 9 bases and V 3 bases, and 11 bases lay outside the gene matches. This CDR3 is built from 16 residues. Germline CDR1 and CDR2: SGHDT and YYEEEE.

The rearrangement uses TRBV6-6 and TRBJ2-7; the D gene is possibly TRBD2 (5 bases). CDR3 size: 11 residues. CDR1 and CDR2 (germline): MNHNY, SVGAGI (reference sequence). Trimming took 8 bases from V and 7 from J, leaving 12 bases between them. CDR3 amino acids: CASEEGREQYF. The CDR3 coding sequence is TGTGCCAGCGAAGAGGGCCGGGAGCAGTACTTC.

The gene calls are TRBV9 and TRBJ2-1; possible D gene TRBD1, 6 bases. The length of the CDR3 is 15 residues. Trimming took 3 bases from V and 2 from J, leaving 12 bases between them. In germline, CDR1 is SGDLS, CDR2 YYNGEE. This CDR3 reads CASSEGDRTYNEQFF. The CDR3 DNA follows: TGTGCCAGCAGCGAGGGGGACCGCACCTACAATGAGCAGTTCTTC.

This chain links TRBV7-3 with TRBJ2-5, with a weak D call TRBD1 (6 bases). The CDR3 runs 13 residues. V was trimmed by 4 bases and J by 3 bases, leaving 9 bases between them. The germline V gene has CDR1 SGHTA and CDR2 FQGTGA. CDR3 residues: CASSSQGKETQYF. CDR3 coding DNA: TGTGCCAGCAGCTCACAGGGAAAAGAGACCCAGTACTTC. The variable domain in full, with the rest retrieved from reference TRBV7-3 and TRBJ2-5, is GAGVSQTPSNKVTEKGKYVELRCDPISGHTALYWYRQSLGQGPEFLIYFQGTGAADDSGLPNDRFFAVRPEGSVSTLKIQRTERGDSAVYLCASSSQGKETQYFGPGTRLLVL.

The chain is built from TRBV5-5 and TRBJ1-5, with 10 bases identical to TRBD1. Germline values: CDR1 SGHKS, CDR2 YYEKEE (reference sequence). Losses at the gene ends were 6 bases for V and 9 bases for J; bases not matched to a gene: 9. The CDR3 consists of 14 residues. The CDR3 nucleotides are TGTGCCAGCACCTTAGGGACAGGGGTAAGGCCCCAGCATTTT. Its translation is CASTLGTGVRPQHF.

In the case of this clone: Distinct nucleotide sequences in the sample also encode this CDR3. This chain uses TRBV10-3 with TRBJ2-7, with D unclear. CDR3 length equals 12 residues. Germline CDR1 reads ENHRY; CDR2 reads SYGVKD. Trimming took 4 bases from V and 1 from J, leaving 5 bases between them. The CDR3 reads CAISGGSYEQYF. The CDR3 coding sequence is TGTGCCATCAGTGGCGGATCCTACGAGCAGTACTTC.

This sequence joins TRBV24-1 and TRBJ2-1, with D possibly TRBD2 on 6 matching bases. CDR1 and CDR2 (germline): KGHDR, SFDVKD. This CDR3 has 14 amino acids. With 7 bases removed from V and 6 bases from J, the gap between germline ends came to 15 bases. As DNA, the CDR3 is TGTGCCACCAGGCCGGGCGGGGTTGGCAATGAGCAGTTCTTC. Its protein is CATRPGGVGNEQFF.

The chain has TRBV7-9 and TRBJ1-1, with 8 positions matching TRBD1. V trimming: 5 bases; J trimming: 10 bases; junction bases outside the gene matches: 6. The length of the CDR3 is 12 residues. Germline loops: CDR1 SEHNR, CDR2 FQNEAQ (reference sequence). DNA of the CDR3: TGTGCCAGCAGCCATGGACAGGGTAGAGCTTTCTTT. This translates into CASSHGQGRAFF.

The chain combines TRBV5-1 with TRBJ1-2, with 7 bases identical to TRBD1. Trimming removed 4 bases from V and 3 bases from J; junction bases left unmatched: 6. Per germline, CDR1 SGHRS and CDR2 YFSETQ. This CDR3 spans 14 amino acids. The CDR3 is CASSGITGDYGYTF. CDR3 in DNA: TGCGCCAGCAGCGGTATAACAGGGGACTATGGCTACACCTTC.

V gene TRBV29-1 combines with J gene TRBJ1-2; D gene uncertain. Germline CDR1 and CDR2: SQVTM and ANQGSEA. CDR3 length: 10 residues. The V gene lost 6 bases and the J gene lost 8 bases, with 10 bases spanning the gap. The CDR3 spells CSVGLGGYTF. CDR3 bases: TGCAGCGTCGGTCTGGGCGGCTACACCTTC.

The chain is built from TRBV27 and TRBJ1-4; 7 bases agree with TRBD1. With V trimmed by 3 bases and J by 8 bases, 6 bases remained unmatched. There are 14 residues in the CDR3. CDR1 is MNHEY, CDR2 SMNVEV, per germline (reference sequence). The CDR3 DNA is TGTGCCAGCAGTTTGACAGGGAGAGGGGAAAAACTGTTTTTT. Protein product: CASSLTGRGEKLFF.

The gene calls are TRBV30 and TRBJ2-1, with D possibly being TRBD2 (5 bases). Trimming cost V 1 base and J 8 bases, with 15 bases left between them. This CDR3 comprises 14 residues. CDR1 and CDR2 (germline): GTSNPN, SVGIG (reference sequence). The CDR3 DNA follows: TGTGCCTGGAGTGCCTTGGGGATCGGGGATGAGCAGTTCTTC. Its translation is CAWSALGIGDEQFF.

The chain couples TRBV4-2 to TRBJ2-1; D is uncertain. From germline, CDR1 is LGHNA and CDR2 YNFKEQ. The CDR3 is 14 residues long. Trimming removed 0 bases at V and 7 bases at J, with 10 bases between. In DNA, the CDR3 is TGTGCCAGCAGCCAAGATACTCGGAGAAATGAGCAGTTCTTC. This gives the protein CASSQDTRRNEQFF.